This entry lists 27 T cell receptor beta chains sequenced from one sample in a study of patients and donors after allogeneic stem cell transplantation. Via MiXCR, TCRdb re-called the RT-PCR reads, giving one row per CDR3 protein. The repertoire holds hundreds of thousands of distinct CDR3 sequences, with roughly 16% as singletons. The sequencing input was blood, either unsorted or a sorted T cell fraction (not recorded which). The receptors stem from a human donor who was either an allogeneic HSCT recipient or a stem cell or donor lymphocyte infusion donor (not recorded which). It is not recorded whose cells these are; they may come from a transplant donor.

V is TRBV5-1 and J is TRBJ1-5; D not resolved. V dropped 4 bases and J dropped 3 bases, with 14 bases sitting between them. CDR3 size: 15 residues. Germline-derived CDR1 and CDR2 are SGHRS and YFSETQ. DNA of the CDR3: TGCGCCAGCAGCCCGGGAGTACAAACCAATCAGCCCCAGCATTTT. Its translation is CASSPGVQTNQPQHF.

This clonotype showed up just a few times. V gene TRBV7-9 combines with J gene TRBJ2-3; 7 bases are a match to TRBD1. Germline trimming cut 5 bases from V and 4 bases from J; bases unmatched to any gene: 9. Per the germline V gene, CDR1 is SEHNR and CDR2 is FQNEAQ (reference sequence). The CDR3 covers 15 residues. The CDR3 sequence: CASSARDRQADTQYF. CDR3 coding DNA: TGTGCCAGCAGCGCCCGGGACAGACAAGCAGATACGCAGTATTTT.

The rearrangement uses TRBV5-6 and TRBJ1-2; D is unresolved. CDR3 length: 14 amino acids. Germline V lookup: CDR1 SGHDT, CDR2 YYEEEE. V was shortened by 0 bases and J by 8 bases, with 14 bases between the two germline ends. CDR3 sequence: CASSLVSASLGYTF. CDR3 in DNA: TGTGCCAGCAGCTTGGTTTCAGCGTCCCTAGGCTACACCTTC.

This clonotype was recorded a few times. J is TRBJ2-7 and V is TRBV20-1; possibly TRBD2 for D (5 bases). V lost 5 bases and J lost 2, with 22 bases in between. The CDR3 is 16 amino acids. The germline V gene encodes CDR1 DFQATT and CDR2 SNEGSKA (reference sequence). The CDR3 DNA reads TGCAGTGCTGCCGTAATCGGGGTAGTTAAGCCCTACGAGCAGTACTTC. Translation gives CSAAVIGVVKPYEQYF.

V gene TRBV12-3 or TRBV12-4 combines with J gene TRBJ1-1, with unresolved D. V lost 6 bases, J lost 3 bases, and 11 bases lay in between. The CDR3 is 13 amino acids. The CDR3 reads CASSPGTYTEAFF. Here the CDR3 DNA reads TGTGCCAGCAGCCCGGGCACTTACACTGAAGCTTTCTTT.

This clonotype was seen more than once but under ten times. The chain combines TRBV6-1 with TRBJ2-3; 7 bases match TRBD1. There are 14 residues in the CDR3. V lost 6 bases and J lost 6; bases outside the gene matches: 9. Germline assignment: CDR1 MNHNS and CDR2 SASEGT. The CDR3 sequence is CASRRRQGGDTQYF. The DNA of the CDR3 is TGTGCCAGCAGGCGCCGACAGGGTGGGGATACGCAGTATTTT.

The chain is built from TRBV6-5 and TRBJ1-6, with TRBD1 matching over 11 bases. Germline CDR1 is MNHEY and CDR2 is SVGAGI. CDR3 length: 16 residues. V was pared by 4 bases and J by 10 bases, with 9 bases of the junction left unmatched. Here the CDR3 reads CASSLGTGGFGSPLHF. CDR3 sequence (DNA): TGTGCCAGCAGTTTGGGGACAGGGGGTTTTGGGTCACCCCTCCACTTT.

In nucleotides, the CDR3 is TGCAGTGCTTCGACGGACAGGGGGAGGGGTCAGCCCCAGCATTTT. Encoded protein: CSASTDRGRGQPQHF. The gene calls are TRBV20-1 and TRBJ1-5; 10 bases align to TRBD1. Germline CDR1 and CDR2: DFQATT and SNEGSKA (reference sequence). CDR3 length: 15 amino acids. The J segment lost 6 bases and the V segment lost 5 bases, leaving 10 bases of the junction unmatched.

With respect to this clonotype: The germline gene is not matched at one end of the junction; a read error may be the cause. This chain connects TRBV20-1 to TRBJ2-5; 8 positions match TRBD2. The CDR3 is made up of 13 amino acids. Germline V CDR1 and CDR2: DFQATT, SNEGSKA (reference sequence). The DNA for the CDR3 is TGTGCAAGAGGCGGGGGGCCCGGAGAGACCCAGTACTTC. This gives the protein CARGGGPGETQYF.

This clonotype has just a few counts. The CDR3 nucleotides are TGTGCCAGCAGTTCCCGGGGGGGGCTTTCGGGGAACGAGCAGTACTTC. It yields the protein CASSSRGGLSGNEQYF. V is TRBV12-3 or TRBV12-4 and J is TRBJ2-7, with 8 bases that match TRBD2. V lost 4 bases, J lost 5 bases, and 13 bases stayed unmatched. CDR3 length equals 16 residues.

As DNA, the CDR3 is TGTGCCAGCAGTTCCCACACCACGTGGGGCTATGGCTACACCTTC. This translates into CASSSHTTWGYGYTF. The chain is built from TRBV27 and TRBJ1-2, with D unresolved. The germline CDR1 and CDR2 sequences are MNHEY and SMNVEV (reference sequence). V lost 4 bases and J 4 bases, leaving 16 bases between the germline ends. CDR3 size: 15 residues.

This clonotype was picked up many times. CDR3 protein: CASSYFQDTEAFF. As DNA, the CDR3 is TGTGCCAGCAGTTATTTTCAGGATACTGAAGCTTTCTTT. V usage is TRBV6-6 and J usage is TRBJ1-1; unclear D gene. In germline, CDR1 is MNHNY, CDR2 SVGAGI (reference sequence). V lost 3 bases to trimming and J lost 5 bases, with 10 bases between them. The CDR3 extends over 13 amino acids.

The chain uses TRBV30 and TRBJ1-1; no clear D gene. Looked up from germline, CDR1 is GTSNPN and CDR2 is SVGIG (reference sequence). The length of the CDR3 is 14 residues. Trimming left V 4 bases short and J 5 bases short, with 17 bases between. CDR3 in DNA: TGTGCCTGGAAAAAGGATTGGAGAAGGACTGAAGCTTTCTTT. It codes for CAWKKDWRRTEAFF. The variable domain in full, completed from reference TRBV30 and TRBJ1-1, reads SQTIHQWPATLVQPVGSPLSLECTVEGTSNPNLYWYRQAAGRGLQLLFYSVGIGQISSEVPQNLSASRPQDRQFILSSKKLLLSDSGFYLCAWKKDWRRTEAFFGQGTRLTVV.

This clonotype showed up just once. V usage is TRBV6-1 and J usage is TRBJ1-5, with a weak D call TRBD1 (5 bases). Deletions cut 7 bases from V and 4 bases from J, with 17 bases between. The V gene's germline CDR1 is MNHNS and CDR2 SASEGT. This CDR3 spans 15 amino acids. The CDR3 DNA reads as TGTGCCAGCACCCCCGGCAGGGATTTAAATCAGCCCCAGCATTTT. This gives the protein CASTPGRDLNQPQHF.

In this sample, this clonotype turned up a few times. This chain joins TRBV3-1 and TRBJ1-1; D may be TRBD1 (6 bases). The CDR3 is made up of 14 amino acids. V shed 4 bases and J shed 7 bases, with 16 bases lying between them. CDR1 and CDR2 from the germline V gene are LGHDT and YNNKEL (reference sequence). The CDR3 DNA reads TGTGCCAGCAGCCCCCTCGCGGGGGCGGGTGAAGCTTTCTTT. Translation gives CASSPLAGAGEAFF.

There are a few counts of this clonotype. The chain has TRBV4-2 and TRBJ1-1, with a weak D call TRBD1 (5 bases). This CDR3 region has 13 residues. Trimming took off 5 bases at V and 2 bases at J, with 9 bases between the two ends. The germline gives CDR1 LGHNA, CDR2 YNFKEQ. In DNA form, the CDR3 reads TGTGCCAGCAGCATGGGGACCAACACTGAAGCTTTCTTT. It encodes CASSMGTNTEAFF.

V is TRBV11-3 and J is TRBJ1-1; TRBD1 agrees at 10 bases. The V gene end was trimmed by 4 bases and the J gene end by 4 bases; junction bases not matched to a gene: 12. This CDR3 contains 17 residues. Germline loops: CDR1 SGHNT, CDR2 YENEEA. CDR3 sequence: CASSSPRQGARRTEAFF. DNA of the CDR3: TGTGCCAGCAGCTCACCCCGACAGGGGGCGCGTCGCACTGAAGCTTTCTTT.

A few counts support this clonotype. The genes are TRBV20-1 and TRBJ2-3, with no clear D. Germline CDR1 is DFQATT and CDR2 is SNEGSKA (reference sequence). The V end was cut by 3 bases, the J end by 5 bases, with 18 bases between. CDR3 size: 15 residues. The CDR3 region has the DNA TGCAGTGCTAGGGAAACCGGGCGAAAGGGAGATACGCAGTATTTT. It is translated as CSARETGRKGDTQYF.

V is TRBV5-1 and J is TRBJ2-7; 7 positions match TRBD1. The germline V gene has CDR1 SGHRS and CDR2 YFSETQ. Trimming took 4 bases from V and 0 from J; bases not matched to a gene: 4. The CDR3 covers 14 residues. Here the CDR3 reads CASSARQGSYEQYF. CDR3 in DNA: TGCGCCAGCAGCGCCCGACAGGGCTCCTACGAGCAGTACTTC. Full variable domain (remainder filled in from reference TRBV5-1 and TRBJ2-7): KAGVTQTPRYLIKTRGQQVTLSCSPISGHRSVSWYQQTPGQGLQFLFEYFSETQRNKGNFPGRFSGRQFSNSRSEMNVSTLELGDSALYLCASSARQGSYEQYFGPGTRLTVT.

This clonotype came up a few times. This chain connects TRBV24-1 to TRBJ2-3, with D possibly being TRBD2 (5 bases). V was trimmed by 9 bases and J by 0 bases, leaving 15 bases between them. The CDR3 extends over 15 amino acids. CDR1 and CDR2 (germline): KGHDR, SFDVKD. The CDR3 spells CATGSRRTSTDTQYF. The CDR3 DNA is TGTGCCACCGGATCGAGAAGGACTAGCACAGATACGCAGTATTTT.

The V call is TRBV5-6, the J call TRBJ2-4, with 10 nucleotides matching TRBD2. CDR3 length equals 16 residues. V was clipped by 0 bases and J by 9 bases; unmatched bases: 9. Germline V CDR1 and CDR2: SGHDT, YYEEEE. In nucleotides, the CDR3 is TGTGCCAGCAGCTTGGATCAAGCGGGGGGGCCTACCATTCAGTACTTC. This gives the protein CASSLDQAGGPTIQYF.

This clonotype was seen more than once but under ten times. The chain employs TRBV6-1 and TRBJ2-7; D is perhaps TRBD1 (5 bases). The ends were cut back, 3 bases at V and 6 bases at J, with 6 bases in the middle. The CDR3 totals 11 residues. CDR1 is MNHNS and CDR2 is SASEGT in the germline V gene. The CDR3 is CASSDRAEQYF. For the CDR3, the DNA is TGTGCCAGCAGTGACAGGGCCGAGCAGTACTTC.

This clonotype was counted ten times or more. This sequence joins TRBV4-1 and TRBJ2-1; 7 nucleotides agree with TRBD2. The CDR3 has 16 amino acids. Germline V gene lookup returns CDR1 MGHRA and CDR2 YSYEKL. V trimming: 1 base; J trimming: 8 bases; junction bases outside the gene matches: 11. CDR3 sequence reads: CASSQVVAGLLYEQFF. The CDR3 bases are TGCGCCAGCAGCCAAGTCGTAGCGGGTCTTCTCTATGAGCAGTTCTTC.

This clonotype came up a few times. CDR3 protein: CSAIQAGAKNIQYF. Here the CDR3 DNA reads TGCAGTGCAATCCAAGCGGGAGCCAAAAACATTCAGTACTTC. J is TRBJ2-4 and V is TRBV20-1, with D tentatively TRBD2 (6 bases). Germline values: CDR1 DFQATT, CDR2 SNEGSKA (reference sequence). The CDR3 totals 14 residues. Trimming removed 6 bases from V and 0 bases from J, with 12 bases in between.

In this sample, this clonotype turned up a few times. The chain employs TRBV20-1 and TRBJ1-3; 7 positions match TRBD1. Trimming cost V 3 bases and J 2 bases; bases outside gene matches: 4. This CDR3 is 14 amino acids long. Germline CDR1 and CDR2: DFQATT and SNEGSKA (reference sequence). As DNA, the CDR3 is TGCAGTGCTAGGGAAGGGACAGCTGGAAACACCATATATTTT. As protein: CSAREGTAGNTIYF.

A note on this clonotype: This may come from a read error, since a much larger clone is one base off. The chain uses TRBV12-3 or TRBV12-4 and TRBJ2-3; D ambiguous. Deletions cut 8 bases from V and 3 bases from J, with 3 bases between. This CDR3 is 10 amino acids long. The CDR3 region is CASATDTQYF. DNA for the CDR3: TGTGCCAGCGCGACAGATACGCAGTATTTT.

The chain combines TRBV20-1 with TRBJ1-6; D is uncertain. V lost 1 base, J lost 7 bases, and 11 bases lay in between. Germline-derived CDR1 and CDR2 are DFQATT and SNEGSKA (reference sequence). CDR3 length equals 14 residues. The CDR3 here is CSARAGRENSPLHF. DNA for the CDR3: TGCAGTGCTAGAGCGGGGAGGGAGAATTCACCCCTCCACTTT.